These 27 T cell receptor beta chains came from one sample sequenced in a study of T cells after yellow fever vaccination. MiXCR, applied by TCRdb to the 5' RACE reads, yields one record per CDR3 protein. The table includes about 69,000 distinct CDR3 sequences, 4.5% to 7.5% detected once. The sample here was CD4+ T cells sorted from PBMCs, taken roughly 14 days after the first yellow fever vaccination. The receptors shown here come from a young man who received the YFV17D yellow fever vaccine.

There are many counts of this clonotype. The rearrangement joins TRBV5-1 to TRBJ2-7; 7 bases agree with TRBD1. Looked up from germline, CDR1 is SGHRS and CDR2 is YFSETQ. The CDR3 is made up of 15 amino acids. J was trimmed by 4 bases and V by 4 bases; bases with no gene match: 11. CDR3 sequence (DNA): TGCGCCAGCAGCCTCGGGACAGCCCTAATATACGAGCAGTACTTC. Translated, it gives CASSLGTALIYEQYF.

This clonotype was picked up many times. The genes are TRBV7-2 and TRBJ1-5, with D unclear. The CDR3 contains 15 residues. V was pared by 1 base and J by 3 bases, with 10 bases between. Looked up from germline, CDR1 is SGHTA and CDR2 is FQGNSA. The CDR3 loop reads CASSLEWPLNQPQHF. DNA for the CDR3: TGTGCCAGCAGCTTAGAGTGGCCACTCAATCAGCCCCAGCATTTT.

This clonotype occurred a few times. V is TRBV30 and J is TRBJ1-1, with D possibly being TRBD1 (6 bases). V was pared by 0 bases and J by 10 bases, with 9 bases between. In germline, CDR1 is GTSNPN, CDR2 SVGIG (reference sequence). The CDR3 sequence is 11 residues long. CDR3 loop: CAWSVQGIAFF. The CDR3 region has the DNA TGTGCCTGGAGTGTACAGGGAATAGCTTTCTTT.

This clonotype appeared many times. V and J are TRBV12-3 or TRBV12-4 and TRBJ1-2; D not resolved. There are 15 residues in the CDR3. V lost 6 bases to trimming and J lost 0 bases, with 14 bases between them. This chain's CDR3 is CASRKDVASNYGYTF. The CDR3, as DNA: TGTGCCAGCAGGAAGGACGTTGCGTCTAACTATGGCTACACCTTC.

This clonotype has ten or more counts. At one boundary the junction diverges from the germline segment, which might be a read error. The gene calls are TRBV7-2 and TRBJ2-5; 8 positions match TRBD2. The CDR3 is made up of 13 amino acids. The germline CDR1 and CDR2 sequences are SGHTA and FQGNSA. This CDR3 reads CASSLYGGESADF. CDR3 in DNA: TGTGCCAGCAGCTTATACGGGGGGGAATCGGCGGACTTC.

This clonotype was seen at least ten times. Likely a read error: the CDR3 ends without its conserved phenylalanine or tryptophan. The limits of the CDR3 on the DNA are not certain, so only TCRdb's listed CDR3 is given. This chain links TRBV5-6 with TRBJ1-2; the D call of TRBD1 is as the table states it, not checked on the DNA. Looked up from germline, CDR1 is SGHDT and CDR2 is YYEEEE. Ends included, the CDR3 has 14 residues. The CDR3 reads CASSPGPGTGLGFV.

This clonotype was counted many times. The chain's CDR3 is CASSFTIGYTF. DNA of the CDR3: TGTGCCAGCAGCTTTACGATTGGCTACACCTTC. The rearrangement links TRBV7-2 to TRBJ1-2; D uncertain. CDR3 length: 11 amino acids. Between the trimmed V and J ends, which lost 3 bases and 7 bases, there was a span of 6 bases. The V gene's germline CDR1 is SGHTA and CDR2 FQGNSA.

This clonotype was detected many times. The V call is TRBV5-1, the J call TRBJ1-2, with unresolved D. This CDR3 is 14 amino acids long. Germline loops: CDR1 SGHRS, CDR2 YFSETQ. Trimming pared 2 bases from V and 0 bases from J, leaving 8 bases between. The CDR3 DNA is TGCGCCAGCAGCTTTGGGCAGACTAACTATGGCTACACCTTC. Its protein is CASSFGQTNYGYTF.

This clonotype was recorded at least ten times. The V call is TRBV9, the J call TRBJ2-3; D gene ambiguous. CDR1 is SGDLS, CDR2 YYNGEE, per germline. Between the trimmed V and J ends, which lost 4 bases and 3 bases, there was a span of 12 bases. The CDR3 is 14 amino acids. Here the CDR3 reads CASSRSVDTDTQYF. CDR3 DNA sequence: TGTGCCAGCAGCAGGTCGGTGGATACAGATACGCAGTATTTT.

At least ten counts were recorded for this clonotype. The rearrangement links TRBV5-1 to TRBJ1-4; no firm D call. V shed 4 bases and J shed 7 bases, with 11 bases lying between them. The CDR3 is 13 amino acids. Germline loops: CDR1 SGHRS, CDR2 YFSETQ. In nucleotides, the CDR3 is TGCGCCAGCAGCATGCGAGGTGGTGAAAAACTGTTTTTT. This encodes CASSMRGGEKLFF.

There are many counts of this clonotype. The chain recombines TRBV7-2 with TRBJ1-5; D possibly corresponds to TRBD1 (5 bases). V dropped 2 bases and J dropped 3 bases, with 11 bases sitting between them. Germline V gene sequence: CDR1 SGHTA, CDR2 FQGNSA. The CDR3 is made up of 15 amino acids. CDR3 coding DNA: TGTGCCAGCAGCTTACCCGGACATAACAATCAGCCCCAGCATTTT. Its protein product is CASSLPGHNNQPQHF.

Ten or more counts support this clonotype. This sequence joins TRBV4-3 and TRBJ2-1, with 9 positions matching TRBD1. The CDR3 runs 15 residues. V shed 8 bases and J 6 bases; nucleotides not matched to a gene: 11. Germline V gives CDR1 LGHNA, CDR2 YSLEER. CDR3 sequence (DNA): TGCGCCAGCGGGCCGTTGGGACAGGGAGGCAATGAGCAGTTCTTC. This gives the protein CASGPLGQGGNEQFF.

The sample holds a few counts of this clonotype. The chain employs TRBV5-1 and TRBJ2-5; D is unresolved. The V gene lost 0 bases and the J gene lost 0 bases, with 3 bases spanning the gap. The CDR3 length is 13 residues. CDR1 SGHRS and CDR2 YFSETQ come from the germline V gene. The DNA for the CDR3 is TGCGCCAGCAGCTTGGACAACCAAGAGACCCAGTACTTC. This codes for CASSLDNQETQYF.

This clonotype was seen many times. This sequence joins TRBV14 and TRBJ1-2; weak D call: TRBD1 (6 bases). Germline lookup yields CDR1 SGHDN and CDR2 FVKESK. There are 18 residues in the CDR3. V was cut by 0 bases and J by 0 bases, with 17 bases left in between. The CDR3 is CASSQDLPGATSNYGYTF. The CDR3 nucleotides read TGTGCCAGCAGCCAAGATCTCCCAGGGGCGACTTCTAACTATGGCTACACCTTC.

This clonotype was observed many times. The V gene is TRBV6-7, the J gene TRBJ1-1, with TRBD1 as a possible D gene (5 bases). TRBV6-7 is reported as an ORF; its role is uncertain. Trimming removed 7 bases from V and 9 bases from J, with 24 bases in between. CDR3 size: 15 residues. This chain's CDR3 is CASKGAKARPSKAFF. For the CDR3, the DNA is TGTGCCAGCAAAGGGGCCAAGGCCCGCCCTAGCAAAGCTTTCTTT.

This clonotype was recorded at least ten times. The chain recombines TRBV27 with TRBJ2-1, with TRBD2 matching over 14 bases. V dropped 6 bases and J dropped 12; count of bases not matched to a gene: 19. The CDR3 consists of 18 residues. Germline V CDR1 and CDR2: MNHEY, SMNVEV (reference sequence). The CDR3 protein is CASSTYGTQTSGGATQFF. The DNA for the CDR3 is TGTGCCAGCAGCACCTACGGGACGCAGACTAGCGGGGGGGCCACGCAGTTCTTC.

This clonotype was counted ten times or more. The rearrangement links TRBV24-1 to TRBJ2-3, with D maybe TRBD2 (5 bases). Per germline, CDR1 KGHDR and CDR2 SFDVKD. This CDR3 region has 15 residues. V was shortened by 3 bases and J by 0 bases, with 9 bases between the two germline ends. The CDR3 region is CATSDPRTSTDTQYF. The DNA of the CDR3 is TGTGCCACCAGTGATCCCAGGACTAGCACAGATACGCAGTATTTT.

This clonotype occurred a few times. This chain joins TRBV5-1 and TRBJ2-1; tentatively, D is TRBD1 (5 bases). The CDR3 has 17 residues. Germline V gene sequence: CDR1 SGHRS, CDR2 YFSETQ. V lost 1 base to trimming and J lost 0 bases, with 14 bases between them. CDR3 bases: TGCGCCAGCAGCTTGAGGTCTGGGGCAGGCTCCTACAATGAGCAGTTCTTC. Translating gives CASSLRSGAGSYNEQFF.

The sample holds many counts of this clonotype. The chain has TRBV4-3 and TRBJ2-7, with TRBD2 matching 7 bases. Germline CDR1 reads LGHNA; CDR2 reads YSLEER. The V gene end was trimmed by 0 bases and the J gene end by 3 bases; junction bases not matched to a gene: 5. This CDR3 comprises 15 residues. DNA for the CDR3: TGCGCCAGCAGCCAAGACCCTAGCGGAGGCTACGAGCAGTACTTC. Encoded protein: CASSQDPSGGYEQYF.

Many counts were recorded for this clonotype. The chain recombines TRBV9 with TRBJ1-1; tentatively, D is TRBD1 (5 bases). From germline, CDR1 is SGDLS and CDR2 YYNGEE. Trimming left V 0 bases short and J 3 bases short, with 12 bases between. CDR3 length: 15 amino acids. The CDR3 loop is CASSVESRVDTEAFF. The CDR3 DNA is TGTGCCAGCAGCGTAGAATCCAGGGTTGACACTGAAGCTTTCTTT.

This clonotype was observed many times. The rearrangement joins TRBV12-3 or TRBV12-4 to TRBJ1-2, with D perhaps matching TRBD1 (5 bases). Trimming took off 6 bases at V and 8 bases at J, with 16 bases between the two ends. The CDR3 sequence is 13 residues long. This CDR3 is CASSYTSGMGYTF. CDR3 coding DNA: TGTGCCAGCAGCTATACCTCAGGGATGGGCTACACCTTC.

This clonotype appeared many times. The chain employs TRBV2 and TRBJ1-5; D is uncertain. Trimming left V 4 bases short and J 7 bases short, with 11 bases between. This CDR3 has 13 amino acids. Per the germline V gene, CDR1 is SNHLY and CDR2 is FYNNEI. CDR3 residues: CASSGEIGQPQHF. The CDR3 DNA is TGTGCCAGCAGTGGCGAGATCGGACAGCCCCAGCATTTT.

V usage is TRBV7-9 and J usage is TRBJ2-5; 11 positions match TRBD1. Germline CDR1 and CDR2: SEHNR and FQNEAQ (reference sequence). The CDR3 covers 16 residues. Unmatched junction bases numbered 11, after V lost 6 bases and J lost 5 bases. The CDR3 region is CASSQSGQGAGETQYF. The CDR3 DNA sequence: TGTGCCAGCAGTCAATCAGGACAGGGGGCTGGGGAGACCCAGTACTTC.

This clonotype has a count of ten or more. This chain uses TRBV7-2 with TRBJ2-7; 11 bases map to TRBD2. V dropped 8 bases and J dropped 4; count of bases not matched to a gene: 4. From germline, CDR1 is SGHTA and CDR2 FQGNSA. The CDR3 extends over 13 amino acids. The chain's CDR3 is CASGLAGGYEQYV. The CDR3 nucleotides are TGTGCCAGCGGGCTAGCGGGGGGATACGAGCAGTACGTC.

This clonotype was recorded many times. The chain uses TRBV4-3 and TRBJ2-1; 13 nucleotides align to TRBD2. Trimming cost V 0 bases and J 4 bases; bases outside gene matches: 3. The CDR3 sequence is 17 residues long. The germline V gene encodes CDR1 LGHNA and CDR2 YSLEER. CDR3 sequence reads: CASSQDTSGGAYNEQFF. CDR3 sequence (DNA): TGCGCCAGCAGCCAAGACACTAGCGGGGGGGCGTACAATGAGCAGTTCTTC.

This clonotype was seen at least ten times. This sequence joins TRBV5-1 and TRBJ1-2; D gene uncertain. CDR3 length: 16 amino acids. Between the trimmed V and J ends, which lost 4 bases and 0 bases, there was a span of 16 bases. The germline gives CDR1 SGHRS, CDR2 YFSETQ. The CDR3 nucleotides read TGCGCCAGCAGCGACATCCCAGGAGACCCTAACTATGGCTACACCTTC. Its translation is CASSDIPGDPNYGYTF.

The CDR3 DNA is TGTGCCAGCAGCTTGAGTGTCAGTCCTTATGGCTACACCTTC. Its protein is CASSLSVSPYGYTF. The V call is TRBV5-4, the J call TRBJ1-2; unclear D gene. The CDR3 has 14 residues. The V gene lost 1 base and the J gene lost 5 bases, with 12 bases spanning the gap. CDR1 and CDR2 from the germline V gene are SGHNT and YYREEE (reference sequence).